The clone carrying this TCR beta chain showed up just a few times. These data are taken from a study of human T cells and chemical hapten exposure. As to time point: patch test 1, 2 weeks after DPC sensitization. Treatment specified: therapeutic diphenylcyclopropenone sensitization with weekly scalp DPC. CDR3 length: 15 amino acids. V was cut by 5 bases and J by 3 bases, with 16 bases left in between. CDR1 MNHEY and CDR2 SVGAGI come from the germline V gene. TCRdb recomputed calls from the RACE reads with MiXCR, one row per CDR3 protein. The sample holds around 300,000 distinct CDR3 sequences, 5.5% to 8% seen once.

This material consisted of whole blood, taken in connection with sensitization to the hapten diphenylcyclopropenone (DPC). The source of this sequence is a young woman with alopecia areata. Some clones in this sample may be carry-over from other donors' samples. V is TRBV6-5 and J is TRBJ1-2; D gene ambiguous. The CDR3: CASSNEQRQDYGYTF. CDR3 bases: TGTGCCAGCAGTAACGAACAGAGGCAGGACTATGGCTACACCTTC.